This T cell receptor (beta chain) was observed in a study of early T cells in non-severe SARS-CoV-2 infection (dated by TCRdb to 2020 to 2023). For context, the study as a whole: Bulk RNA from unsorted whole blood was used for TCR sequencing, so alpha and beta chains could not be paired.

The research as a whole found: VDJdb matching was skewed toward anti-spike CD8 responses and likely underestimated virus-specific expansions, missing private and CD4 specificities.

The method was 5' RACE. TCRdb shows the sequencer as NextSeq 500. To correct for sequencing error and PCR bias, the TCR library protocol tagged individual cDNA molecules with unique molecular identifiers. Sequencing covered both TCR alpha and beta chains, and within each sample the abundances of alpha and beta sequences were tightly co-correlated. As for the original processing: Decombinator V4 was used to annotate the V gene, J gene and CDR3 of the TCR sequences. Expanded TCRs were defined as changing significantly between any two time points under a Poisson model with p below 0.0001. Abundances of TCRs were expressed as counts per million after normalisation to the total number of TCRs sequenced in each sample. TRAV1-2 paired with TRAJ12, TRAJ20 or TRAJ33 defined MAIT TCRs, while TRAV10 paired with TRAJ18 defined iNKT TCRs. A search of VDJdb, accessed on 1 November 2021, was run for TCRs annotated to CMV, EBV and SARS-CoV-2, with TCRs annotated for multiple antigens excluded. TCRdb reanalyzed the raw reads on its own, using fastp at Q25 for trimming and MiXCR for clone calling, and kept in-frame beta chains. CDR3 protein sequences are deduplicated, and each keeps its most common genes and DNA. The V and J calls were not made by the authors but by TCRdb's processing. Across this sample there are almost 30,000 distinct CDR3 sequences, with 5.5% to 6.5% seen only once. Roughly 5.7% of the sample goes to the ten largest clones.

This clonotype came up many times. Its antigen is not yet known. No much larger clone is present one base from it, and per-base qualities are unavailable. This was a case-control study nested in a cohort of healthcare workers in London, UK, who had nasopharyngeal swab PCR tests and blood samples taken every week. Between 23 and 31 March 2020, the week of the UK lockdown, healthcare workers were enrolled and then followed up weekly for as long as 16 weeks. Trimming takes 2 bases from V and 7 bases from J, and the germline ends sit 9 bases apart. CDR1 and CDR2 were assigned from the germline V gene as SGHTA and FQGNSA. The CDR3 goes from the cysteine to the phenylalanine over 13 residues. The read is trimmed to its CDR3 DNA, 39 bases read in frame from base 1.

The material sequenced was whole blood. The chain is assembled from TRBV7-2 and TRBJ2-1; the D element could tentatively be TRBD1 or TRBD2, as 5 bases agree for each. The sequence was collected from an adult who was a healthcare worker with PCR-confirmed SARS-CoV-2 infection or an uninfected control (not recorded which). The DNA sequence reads TGTGCCAGCAGCTTACGGGGCCGAAATGAGCAGTTCTTC. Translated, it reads CASSLRGRNEQFF.